This TCR beta chain was retrieved from a study of shared clonotypes between healthy human individuals. The germline V gene encodes CDR1 MDHEN and CDR2 SYDVKM. V was pared by 7 bases and J by 9 bases, with 22 bases between. The CDR3 consists of 15 residues. Within Nashville, Tennessee resided all donors, each a Caucasian adult. The assay was immunoSEQ multiplex PCR, and TCRdb's table has in-frame clones only and misses some. The repertoire has approximately 2.3 million clones, about 92% of them found once; the top ten carry approximately 0.4%. Sequencing was performed on naive CD4+ T cells from PBMCs. Specified subset: CD45RA+ positively selected. The receptor comes from a man aged 18 to 29 in good health. Some clones in this sample may be carry-over from other donors' samples. The chain has TRBV28 and TRBJ2-1; a possible D gene is TRBD2 (6 bases). The DNA for the CDR3 is TGTGCCAGCACCCCCGGGACTCTCCTTATGGGTGAGCAGTTCTTC. It specifies CASTPGTLLMGEQFF.